This T cell receptor beta chain is drawn from a study of blood T cell repertoires in COVID-19. Background on the study: Samples came from the United States, Italy and Spain, spanning acute and convalescent COVID-19. PBMCs, B-cell-depleted T cells, or T cells were the source of the cDNA or gDNA that made up the material.

The V and J ends lost 1 base and 3 bases respectively, with 7 bases between them. Germline V gene data show CDR1 as SGHAT and CDR2 as FQNNGV. The CDR3 spans 14 residues. In the authors' workflow: Nucleated cell number was recorded as an estimate derived from reference gene primer amplification. Libraries were prepared by immunoSEQ multiplex PCR; TCRdb keeps only in-frame clonotypes and omits some of them. That table is the source of V, J and clone size, and D and trimming were worked out from the DNA. The sample has roughly 180,000 clones; more than 85% are singletons. This receptor was obtained from a woman aged 25 to 39 with active or convalescent COVID-19. Sequencing used peripheral blood. This chain links TRBV11-2 with TRBJ1-3; D is ambiguous. CDR3 bases: TGTGCCAGCAGCTTAGGAGGCAGTGGAAACACCATATATTTT. This translates into CASSLGGSGNTIYF.